These 20 T cell receptor beta chains were all obtained from the same sample, sequenced in a study of OX40 agonist ivuxolimab in advanced cancers. Repertoires were generated with immunoSEQ multiplex PCR, while TCRdb's copy carries only in-frame clones and drops some. The sample records 60,000 or so clones, around four fifths being singletons. The sequenced sample was CD4+ or CD8+ T cells sorted from blood, obtained in a trial of the OX40 agonist ivuxolimab. The receptors shown here come from an adult with an advanced solid tumor such as melanoma, head and neck, liver or kidney cancer.

This clone was counted only a few times. The chain carries TRBV7-6 and TRBJ2-2; D is unclear. The CDR3 has 14 residues. Germline V CDR1 and CDR2: SGHVS, FNYEAQ. The V end was cut by 4 bases, the J end by 1 base, with 7 bases between. The CDR3 sequence is CASSSMENTGELFF. The CDR3 coding sequence is TGTGCCAGCAGCTCGATGGAGAACACCGGGGAGCTGTTTTTT.

This chain's CDR3 is CASRGAGGVEQYF. CDR3 in DNA: TGTGCCAGCAGAGGAGCGGGGGGGGTCGAGCAGTACTTC. This chain joins TRBV2 and TRBJ2-7; 10 bases map to TRBD2. This CDR3 has 13 residues. The trim removed 6 bases at V and 6 bases at J, leaving 5 bases unmatched. Germline V gives CDR1 SNHLY, CDR2 FYNNEI.

This clone has a single count. The chain joins TRBV28 to TRBJ1-5; D gene unclear. Trimming cost V 5 bases and J 2 bases, with 13 bases left between them. In germline, CDR1 is MDHEN, CDR2 SYDVKM. The CDR3 loop spans 15 amino acids. The CDR3 region is CASSERLGGNQPQHF. The CDR3 DNA follows: TGTGCCAGCAGTGAACGGCTCGGGGGCAATCAGCCCCAGCATTTT.

The rearrangement links TRBV16 to TRBJ1-5, with 11 bases identical to TRBD1. The germline V gene has CDR1 KGHSY and CDR2 FQNENV. The CDR3 spans 15 residues. Losses at the gene ends were 0 bases for V and 13 bases for J; bases not matched to a gene: 8. In DNA form, the CDR3 reads TGTGCCAGCAGCCAATCGCGGACAGGGGGCTCAACGCAGCATTTT. Translating it yields CASSQSRTGGSTQHF.

The gene calls are TRBV9 and TRBJ2-1; D ambiguous. Trimming took off 0 bases at V and 8 bases at J, with 12 bases between the two ends. The CDR3 is 14 amino acids. Germline V gives CDR1 SGDLS, CDR2 YYNGEE. DNA for the CDR3: TGTGCCAGCAGCGTAGATTCAGGAACGGATGAGCAGTTCTTC. This translates into CASSVDSGTDEQFF. Full variable domain (outside the CDR3, taken from reference TRBV9 and TRBJ2-1): DSGVTQTPKHLITATGQRVTLRCSPRSGDLSVYWYQQSLDQGLQFLIQYYNGEERAKGNILERFSAQQFPDLHSELNLSSLELGDSALYFCASSVDSGTDEQFFGPGTRLTVL.

This clone has a handful of counts. The chain employs TRBV5-6 and TRBJ2-2, with unresolved D. Germline CDR1 reads SGHDT; CDR2 reads YYEEEE. The CDR3 length is 12 residues. With 2 bases removed from V and 2 bases from J, the gap between germline ends came to 1 base. The CDR3 DNA reads as TGTGCCAGCAGCTTAAACACCGGGGAGCTGTTTTTT. This encodes CASSLNTGELFF.

The CDR3 protein is CASNQGWGREETQYF. The DNA of the CDR3 is TGCGCCAGCAACCAGGGCTGGGGGCGCGAAGAGACCCAGTACTTC. The gene calls are TRBV4-1 and TRBJ2-5, with D perhaps TRBD1 (6 bases). The CDR3 spans 15 residues. The ends were cut back, 7 bases at V and 3 bases at J, with 18 bases in the middle. Germline lookup yields CDR1 MGHRA and CDR2 YSYEKL.

The chain couples TRBV19 to TRBJ1-2; the match to TRBD1 covers 7 bases. The germline CDR1 and CDR2 sequences are LNHDA and SQIVND (reference sequence). CDR3 length: 14 amino acids. Trimming took 7 bases from V and 5 from J; bases not matched to a gene: 10. CDR3 protein: CASTLRQGAYGYTF. The DNA for the CDR3 is TGTGCCAGTACTCTCCGACAGGGTGCATATGGCTACACCTTC.

The rearrangement uses TRBV19 and TRBJ2-4; D might be TRBD1 or TRBD2, each matching 5 bases. V lost 7 bases to trimming and J lost 10 bases, with 23 bases between them. This CDR3 has 15 residues. From germline, CDR1 is LNHDA and CDR2 SQIVND (reference sequence). The CDR3 sequence is CASTSPGPRREIQYF. CDR3 DNA: TGTGCCAGTACCTCTCCCGGGCCGCGCAGGGAGATTCAGTACTTC.

CDR3 amino acids: CATSRVPGQALNTEAFF. In DNA form, the CDR3 reads TGTGCCACCAGCAGAGTACCGGGACAGGCCCTGAACACTGAAGCTTTCTTT. The chain employs TRBV15 and TRBJ1-1, with 8 bases fitting TRBD1. The V gene's germline CDR1 is LNHNV and CDR2 YYDKDF (reference sequence). This CDR3 has 17 amino acids. The ends lost 1 base at V and 0 bases at J; junction bases unmatched: 7.

The chain recombines TRBV6-1 with TRBJ2-5; tentatively, D is TRBD1 (5 bases). The germline V gene encodes CDR1 MNHNS and CDR2 SASEGT. Deletions cut 0 bases from V and 5 bases from J, with 13 bases between. The CDR3 loop spans 15 amino acids. CDR3 loop: CASSEAMGLRETQYF. The CDR3 DNA reads TGTGCCAGCAGTGAAGCTATGGGGCTGCGGGAGACCCAGTACTTC.

Concerning this clone itself: Sequence at one end of the junction differs from germline and may be a read error. V gene TRBV7-7 combines with J gene TRBJ2-3; D gene ambiguous. Germline values: CDR1 SSHAT, CDR2 FNYEAQ (reference sequence). This CDR3 has 16 amino acids. In nucleotides, the CDR3 is TGTGCTAGCAGCCTAAACCCGCTCGGAAGCACAGATACGCAGTATTTT. It encodes CASSLNPLGSTDTQYF. The whole variable domain, remainder taken from reference TRBV7-7 and TRBJ2-3, is GAGVSQSPRYKVTKRGQDVTLRCDPISSHATLYWYQQALGQGPEFLTYFNYEAQPDKSGLPSDRFSAERPEGSISTLTIQRTEQRDSAMYRCASSLNPLGSTDTQYFGPGTRLTVL.

The V call is TRBV7-2, the J call TRBJ1-4; D might be TRBD1 (5 bases). The CDR3 has 15 residues. Germline V gene lookup returns CDR1 SGHTA and CDR2 FQGNSA. The V and J ends lost 1 base and 8 bases respectively, with 14 bases between them. CDR3 sequence reads: CASSLGGREEEKLFF. Here the CDR3 DNA reads TGTGCCAGCAGCTTAGGGGGACGAGAGGAGGAAAAACTGTTTTTT.

Comments on this clone: Germline is not matched at one junction end, which may reflect a read error. The rearrangement joins TRBV7-7 to TRBJ2-7; 8 bases match TRBD1. CDR1 is SSHAT and CDR2 is FNYEAQ in the germline V gene (reference sequence). The CDR3 runs to 13 residues. The CDR3 DNA is TGTGCTAGCAGCTTGGACAGGGATCACGAGCAGTACTTC. It codes for CASSLDRDHEQYF.

V usage is TRBV5-1 and J usage is TRBJ2-3, with TRBD2 matching 7 bases. Trimming cost V 4 bases and J 3 bases; bases outside gene matches: 8. The CDR3 runs to 15 residues. Germline CDR1 SGHRS, CDR2 YFSETQ. CDR3 protein: CASSPGGGPTDTQYF. CDR3 bases: TGCGCCAGCAGCCCTGGGGGAGGGCCGACAGATACGCAGTATTTT.

This chain uses TRBV2 with TRBJ1-5; D is uncertain. Germline lookup yields CDR1 SNHLY and CDR2 FYNNEI. V lost 4 bases and J 4 bases, leaving 11 bases between the germline ends. This CDR3 region has 14 residues. In DNA, the CDR3 is TGTGCCAGCAGTGGTGGCAGGCTAAATCAGCCCCAGCATTTT. It codes for CASSGGRLNQPQHF.

As regards this clone: One junction end disagrees with the germline gene, perhaps due to a read error. This chain joins TRBV7-7 and TRBJ2-3; 9 bases match TRBD1. Looked up from germline, CDR1 is SSHAT and CDR2 is FNYEAQ (reference sequence). The CDR3 spans 17 residues. The CDR3 reads CASSLGLPGQGTDTQYF. For the CDR3, the DNA is TGTGCTAGCAGCTTAGGACTTCCGGGACAGGGTACAGATACGCAGTATTTT.

V and J are TRBV30 and TRBJ1-6; D possibly corresponds to TRBD1 (5 bases). Trimming stripped 0 bases from V and 8 bases from J, with 20 bases between. Germline assignment: CDR1 GTSNPN and CDR2 SVGIG (reference sequence). CDR3 length: 17 amino acids. CDR3 nucleotide sequence: TGTGCCTGGAGTGTAGCCCGGGGTTCTTGGGGGGATTCACCCCTCCACTTT. Translated, it gives CAWSVARGSWGDSPLHF.

Details on this clone: This specimen includes other DNA sequences encoding the same CDR3. The rearrangement uses TRBV7-2 and TRBJ2-1, with D possibly being TRBD1 (5 bases). V was cut by 6 bases and J by 0 bases, with 9 bases left in between. The CDR3 totals 14 residues. Germline loops: CDR1 SGHTA, CDR2 FQGNSA. The CDR3 sequence is CASSYDSSYNEQFF. The CDR3 DNA reads TGTGCCAGCAGTTATGACAGCTCCTACAATGAGCAGTTCTTC.

The chain couples TRBV28 to TRBJ1-5, with TRBD1 as a possible D gene (6 bases). V gave up 6 bases and J gave up 5 bases, with 8 bases separating them. The germline V gene encodes CDR1 MDHEN and CDR2 SYDVKM. CDR3 length equals 12 residues. CDR3 nucleotide sequence: TGTGCCAGCAGGACAGGATATCAGCCCCAGCATTTT. This encodes CASRTGYQPQHF. The full variable domain, its missing parts supplied by reference TRBV28 and TRBJ1-5, is DVKVTQSSRYLVKRTGEKVFLECVQDMDHENMFWYRQDPGLGLRLIYFSYDVKMKEKGDIPEGYSVSREKKERFSLILESASTNQTSMYLCASRTGYQPQHFGDGTRLSIL.